This T cell receptor (beta chain) was found in a study of monozygotic twins with inflammatory bowel disease. With regard to this clonotype: Its specificity is not known.

cDNA was produced in eight separate reactions per sample. Two nested PCRs, of approximately 16 and 9 cycles, processed TCRalpha and TCRbeta cDNA. TCRdb derives one entry per CDR3 protein from the 5' RACE reads, leaving out DNA. Its table lists more than 300,000 distinct CDR3 sequences. Study-level points and caveats: It was in IBD patients that TCRbeta diversity (inverse Simpson) was lower than in healthy co-twins. Treatment differences in immunosuppression may have added variability to the repertoires of patients.

This TCR was sampled from a human donor with ulcerative colitis or Crohn's disease, or a healthy co-twin of an affected twin (not recorded which). Sequenced material: blood.

The CDR3 protein is CASSYATLLPETGSQDGYTF. V usage is TRBV12-3 or TRBV12-4 and J usage is TRBJ1-2; TCRdb proposes TRBD1, but this gene call is untestable without DNA. There are 20 residues in the CDR3.